What follows are 29 T cell receptor beta chains derived from one specimen sequenced in a study of OX40 agonist ivuxolimab in advanced cancers. Library creation used the immunoSEQ multiplex PCR assay. TCRdb took this table from immuneACCESS and kept in-frame rearrangements with V and J called. Such tables lack part of the clones; where checked against another copy, unresolved V genes explain under half of the gap, and the rest is unexplained. The sample yields about 40,000 clones; 85% were counted once. Together, the top ten hold about two fifths of the sample. The specimen comprised CD4+ or CD8+ T cells sorted from blood, sampled in a trial of the OX40 agonist ivuxolimab. Receptors were obtained from an adult with an advanced solid tumor such as melanoma, head and neck, liver or kidney cancer.

The chain has TRBV20-1 and TRBJ2-1; D not resolved. The V end was cut by 7 bases, the J end by 5 bases, with 9 bases between. Germline CDR1 reads DFQATT; CDR2 reads SNEGSKA (reference sequence). The CDR3 covers 11 residues. CDR3 DNA sequence: TGCAGTGTTCTGGGGAACAATGAGCAGTTCTTC. Amino acids: CSVLGNNEQFF.

The chain uses TRBV5-1 and TRBJ2-5; either TRBD1 or TRBD2 may supply D (5 bases each). The germline V and J ends were trimmed by 0 bases and 1 base, with 10 bases remaining between them. CDR1 and CDR2 (germline): SGHRS, YFSETQ. The CDR3 runs to 15 residues. CDR3 amino acids: CASSLAGAPQETQYF. CDR3 coding DNA: TGCGCCAGCAGCTTGGCCGGGGCCCCCCAAGAGACCCAGTACTTC. Variable domain in full (rest from reference TRBV5-1 and TRBJ2-5): KAGVTQTPRYLIKTRGQQVTLSCSPISGHRSVSWYQQTPGQGLQFLFEYFSETQRNKGNFPGRFSGRQFSNSRSEMNVSTLELGDSALYLCASSLAGAPQETQYFGPGTRLLVL.

This clone came up a few times. J is TRBJ1-5 and V is TRBV28, with D perhaps TRBD1 (5 bases). The CDR3 is 14 amino acids. The ends were cut back, 8 bases at V and 6 bases at J, with 17 bases in the middle. Germline V CDR1 and CDR2: MDHEN, SYDVKM. The CDR3 sequence is CASDLSREGQPQHF. The CDR3, as DNA: TGTGCCAGCGACCTATCCAGGGAGGGTCAGCCCCAGCATTTT.

This sequence joins TRBV6-1 and TRBJ1-3; D uncertain. Per germline, CDR1 MNHNS and CDR2 SASEGT. This CDR3 has 16 amino acids. V was pared by 3 bases and J by 0 bases, with 12 bases between. CDR3 coding DNA: TGTGCCAGCAGTGAGCACCAGGATCCCTCTGGAAACACCATATATTTT. Amino acids: CASSEHQDPSGNTIYF.

The chain recombines TRBV11-1 with TRBJ2-7, with TRBD2 identical over 10 bases. V was pared by 5 bases and J by 7 bases, with 11 bases of the junction left unmatched. Germline V gene sequence: CDR1 SGHAT, CDR2 FQDESV (reference sequence). CDR3 length: 15 residues. The CDR3 loop reads CASSHPTSGTDEQYF. CDR3 in DNA: TGTGCCAGCAGCCACCCAACTAGCGGGACGGATGAGCAGTACTTC.

J is TRBJ1-2 and V is TRBV6-5; 11 bases line up with TRBD1. Trimming removed 2 bases from V and 5 bases from J; junction bases left unmatched: 4. Germline V gives CDR1 MNHEY, CDR2 SVGAGI. This CDR3 is 15 amino acids long. The CDR3 sequence is CASSYHGTGGYGYTF. Written as DNA, the CDR3 is TGTGCCAGCAGTTACCATGGGACAGGGGGGTATGGCTACACCTTC.

This chain links TRBV4-1 with TRBJ2-7; TRBD1 matches at 12 bases. The ends lost 6 bases at V and 6 bases at J; junction bases unmatched: 9. CDR1 and CDR2 (germline): MGHRA, YSYEKL. CDR3 size: 15 residues. DNA for the CDR3: TGCGCCAGCAGGCTCTCCGGGACAGGGGGCTTCGAGCAGTACTTC. Protein: CASRLSGTGGFEQYF.

This chain connects TRBV2 to TRBJ1-5; no firm D call. CDR1 SNHLY and CDR2 FYNNEI come from the germline V gene. Trimming pared 3 bases from V and 3 bases from J, leaving 12 bases between. The CDR3 has 15 residues. As DNA, the CDR3 is TGTGCCAGCAGTGACAGCAGGAACCCCAATCAGCCCCAGCATTTT. This sequence encodes CASSDSRNPNQPQHF.

The CDR3 is CASSPPGRGAETQYF. CDR3 sequence (DNA): TGTGCCAGCTCACCACCGGGACGAGGGGCAGAGACCCAGTACTTC. The chain has TRBV18 and TRBJ2-5; D might be TRBD1 or TRBD2, each matching 5 bases. The germline V gene has CDR1 KGHSH and CDR2 LQKENI. V gave up 0 bases and J gave up 4 bases, with 12 bases separating them. The CDR3 is made up of 15 amino acids.

The chain joins TRBV5-1 to TRBJ2-7; 9 nucleotides match TRBD2. The germline gives CDR1 SGHRS, CDR2 YFSETQ. This CDR3 has 13 amino acids. Losses at the gene ends were 3 bases for V and 6 bases for J; bases not matched to a gene: 4. In DNA, the CDR3 is TGCGCCAGCAGCTACCTAGCGGGACCCGAGCAGTACTTC. This gives the protein CASSYLAGPEQYF.

The chain employs TRBV5-3 and TRBJ1-4; 10 nucleotides agree with TRBD1. TRBV5-3 is reported as an ORF; its role is uncertain. The CDR3 is 19 residues long. V shed 0 bases and J 0 bases; nucleotides not matched to a gene: 8. The CDR3 spells CARSLERTGGPATNEKLFF. Written as DNA, the CDR3 is TGTGCCAGAAGCTTGGAGAGGACAGGGGGTCCTGCAACTAATGAAAAACTGTTTTTT.

The V gene is TRBV15, the J gene TRBJ2-7; D is possibly TRBD2 (6 bases). Germline-derived CDR1 and CDR2 are LNHNV and YYDKDF (reference sequence). The CDR3 is made up of 14 amino acids. V lost 7 bases to trimming and J lost 1 base, with 14 bases between them. CDR3 sequence (DNA): TGTGCCACCACCCAGCCCGGGAGTTCCTACGAGCAGTACTTC. Amino acids: CATTQPGSSYEQYF.

The chain joins TRBV11-2 to TRBJ2-3; D not certain. This CDR3 spans 13 amino acids. Trimming removed 4 bases from V and 3 bases from J, with 8 bases in between. The germline V gene has CDR1 SGHAT and CDR2 FQNNGV. The CDR3 nucleotides read TGTGCCAGCAGCTCAATGAGGACAGATACGCAGTATTTT. As protein: CASSSMRTDTQYF.

This clone was recorded once. The V call is TRBV11-2, the J call TRBJ1-3, with no clear D. Germline assignment: CDR1 SGHAT and CDR2 FQNNGV. CDR3 length: 17 residues. V was shortened by 2 bases and J by 4 bases, with 18 bases between the two germline ends. Here the CDR3 reads CASSLRLSTERGNTIYF. CDR3 in DNA: TGTGCCAGCAGCTTAAGACTTTCGACCGAAAGAGGAAACACCATATATTTT.

The chain combines TRBV9 with TRBJ2-5, with 8 bases identical to TRBD1. V shed 4 bases and J 4 bases; nucleotides not matched to a gene: 3. Looked up from germline, CDR1 is SGDLS and CDR2 is YYNGEE. The CDR3 runs to 13 residues. CDR3 residues: CASSTGTGETQYF. CDR3 DNA: TGTGCCAGCAGCACCGGGACAGGAGAGACCCAGTACTTC.

V and J are TRBV7-6 and TRBJ2-1; TRBD2 matches 11 bases. Trimming cost V 5 bases and J 6 bases; bases outside gene matches: 9. The germline CDR1 and CDR2 sequences are SGHVS and FNYEAQ. The CDR3 contains 16 residues. The CDR3 protein is CASSPKLAGVPNEQFF. DNA of the CDR3: TGTGCCAGCAGCCCGAAACTAGCGGGGGTTCCCAATGAGCAGTTCTTC.

The gene calls are TRBV6-5 and TRBJ2-5; 7 positions match TRBD2. Trimming cost V 2 bases and J 4 bases; bases outside gene matches: 10. Germline V CDR1 and CDR2: MNHEY, SVGAGI. The CDR3 is made up of 16 amino acids. This CDR3 is CASSYPGGVKGETQYF. The DNA of the CDR3 is TGTGCCAGCAGTTACCCGGGAGGCGTAAAAGGAGAGACCCAGTACTTC.

V usage is TRBV9 and J usage is TRBJ2-2; D is undetermined. This CDR3 comprises 15 residues. From germline, CDR1 is SGDLS and CDR2 YYNGEE. Trimming shortened V by 4 bases and J by 0 bases, and 10 bases separated the two germline ends. This chain's CDR3 is CASSPRGPNTGELFF. CDR3 bases: TGTGCCAGCAGCCCCCGTGGGCCGAACACCGGGGAGCTGTTTTTT.

The V call is TRBV6-5, the J call TRBJ2-7; 7 bases map to TRBD2. Germline CDR1 MNHEY, CDR2 SVGAGI. This CDR3 spans 16 amino acids. With V trimmed by 0 bases and J by 1 base, 6 bases remained unmatched. This CDR3 is CASSYSLGGGSYEQYF. DNA of the CDR3: TGTGCCAGCAGTTACTCGCTTGGCGGGGGTTCCTACGAGCAGTACTTC.

The rearrangement uses TRBV15 and TRBJ1-4; D perhaps matches TRBD1 (5 bases). The germline V gene has CDR1 LNHNV and CDR2 YYDKDF (reference sequence). The CDR3 sequence is 18 residues long. Trimming left V 0 bases short and J 5 bases short, with 19 bases between. The CDR3 DNA follows: TGTGCCACCAGCAGAGAAGTATGGGGCCCTTTAGTGAATGAAAAACTGTTTTTT. Its translation: CATSREVWGPLVNEKLFF.

The CDR3 reads CASSPGTSSYNEQFF. The CDR3 DNA reads as TGCGCCAGCAGCCCCGGGACTAGCTCCTACAATGAGCAGTTCTTC. The J gene is TRBJ2-1, the V gene TRBV5-1; 8 nucleotides align to TRBD2. Trimming removed 4 bases from V and 0 bases from J; junction bases left unmatched: 3. The CDR3 is 15 residues long. Germline lookup yields CDR1 SGHRS and CDR2 YFSETQ.

This clone was detected only once. The rearrangement links TRBV2 to TRBJ2-7; maybe TRBD1 (5 bases). The CDR3 loop spans 12 amino acids. CDR1 SNHLY and CDR2 FYNNEI come from the germline V gene. V gave up 9 bases and J gave up 4 bases, with 13 bases separating them. The CDR3 spells CASTIQGYEQYF. CDR3 sequence (DNA): TGTGCCAGTACTATTCAGGGTTACGAGCAGTACTTC.

This chain links TRBV15 with TRBJ1-2, with 9 nucleotides matching TRBD1. V gave up 0 bases and J gave up 1 base; unmatched junction bases: 6. From germline, CDR1 is LNHNV and CDR2 YYDKDF (reference sequence). CDR3 size: 17 residues. The CDR3 sequence: CATSRDFGTGSNYGYTF. The CDR3 bases are TGTGCCACCAGCAGAGATTTTGGGACAGGGAGTAACTATGGCTACACCTTC.

In its sample, this clone was seen once. The chain uses TRBV25-1 and TRBJ1-2; TRBD1 might be the D (5 bases). V dropped 2 bases and J dropped 4 bases, with 14 bases sitting between them. The CDR3 length is 15 residues. CDR1 is MGHDK and CDR2 is SYGVNS in the germline V gene. The CDR3 bases are TGTGCCAGCAGTGAACCTCGCGGGGGGGTCTATGGCTACACCTTC. Translation gives CASSEPRGGVYGYTF.

The chain couples TRBV11-2 to TRBJ1-3, with unresolved D. The V end lost 1 base, the J end lost 6 bases, and 4 bases lay between the germline ends. There are 12 residues in the CDR3. CDR1 and CDR2 from the germline V gene are SGHAT and FQNNGV. The CDR3 DNA is TGTGCCAGCAGCTTAGGAGAAAACACCATATATTTT. Translating gives CASSLGENTIYF. The variable domain in full, with the rest retrieved from reference TRBV11-2 and TRBJ1-3, is EAGVAQSPRYKIIEKRQSVAFWCNPISGHATLYWYQQILGQGPKLLIQFQNNGVVDDSQLPKDRFSAERLKGVDSTLKIQPAKLEDSAVYLCASSLGENTIYFGEGSWLTVV.

The chain employs TRBV6-5 and TRBJ2-5; D may be TRBD1 or TRBD2 (6 bases each). The V gene's germline CDR1 is MNHEY and CDR2 SVGAGI. This CDR3 is 15 amino acids long. Trimming left V 5 bases short and J 4 bases short, with 17 bases between. The CDR3 coding sequence is TGTGCCAGCAGTCTTTCGGGGGCGCGGGGAGAGACCCAGTACTTC. As protein: CASSLSGARGETQYF.

The chain is built from TRBV7-8 and TRBJ2-7, with TRBD1 identical over 12 bases. Germline V lookup: CDR1 SGHVS, CDR2 FQNEAQ. After removal of 3 bases from V and 9 bases from J, the junction contained 6 bases not matched to a gene. This CDR3 has 14 amino acids. CDR3 sequence: CASSFRGTGGWQYF. In DNA form, the CDR3 reads TGTGCCAGCAGCTTTCGGGGGACAGGGGGCTGGCAGTACTTC.

The rearrangement joins TRBV2 to TRBJ1-6, with a possible D match to TRBD1 (6 bases). The CDR3 length is 14 residues. Germline V gene sequence: CDR1 SNHLY, CDR2 FYNNEI. Trimming stripped 3 bases from V and 6 bases from J, with 9 bases between. CDR3 protein: CASSEGQLNSPLHF. In DNA, the CDR3 is TGTGCCAGCAGTGAGGGACAACTTAATTCACCCCTCCACTTT.

V and J are TRBV2 and TRBJ1-5; the D gene is possibly TRBD1 (6 bases). This CDR3 comprises 13 residues. V shed 6 bases and J shed 3 bases, with 9 bases lying between them. Germline loops: CDR1 SNHLY, CDR2 FYNNEI. The DNA of the CDR3 is TGTGCCAGCAGAGGGGGGTTCAATCAGCCCCAGCATTTT. Protein sequence: CASRGGFNQPQHF.